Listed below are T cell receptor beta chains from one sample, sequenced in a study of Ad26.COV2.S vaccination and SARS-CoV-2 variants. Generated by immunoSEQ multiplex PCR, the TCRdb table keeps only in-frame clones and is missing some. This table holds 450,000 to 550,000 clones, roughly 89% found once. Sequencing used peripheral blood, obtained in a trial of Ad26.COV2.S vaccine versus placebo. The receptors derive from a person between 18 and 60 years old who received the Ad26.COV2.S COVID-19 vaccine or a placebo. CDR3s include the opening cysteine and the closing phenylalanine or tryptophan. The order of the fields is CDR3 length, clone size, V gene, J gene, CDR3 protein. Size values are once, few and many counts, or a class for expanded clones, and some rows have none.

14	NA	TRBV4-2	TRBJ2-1	CASSQIEPPGEQFF
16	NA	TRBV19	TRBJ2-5	CASSWGGAGGLETQYF
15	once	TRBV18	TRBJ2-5	CASSPLGSVQETQYF
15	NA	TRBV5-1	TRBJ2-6	CASSFHFSGANVLTF
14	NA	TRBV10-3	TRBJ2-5	CAIQRGGGQETQYF
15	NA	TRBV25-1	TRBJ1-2	CASSDPRHGTNGYTF
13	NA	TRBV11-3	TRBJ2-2	CASSPTGTGELFF
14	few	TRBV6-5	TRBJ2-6	CASRSVSGANVLTF
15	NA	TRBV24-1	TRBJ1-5	CATSDSRQGVGPQHF
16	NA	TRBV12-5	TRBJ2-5	CASGLGAVGSEETQYF
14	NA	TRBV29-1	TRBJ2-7	CSVGKGTYPYEQYF
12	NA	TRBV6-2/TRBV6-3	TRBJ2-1	CASSYARNEQFF
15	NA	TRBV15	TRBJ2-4	CATSVSGVVKNIQYF
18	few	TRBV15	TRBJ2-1	CATSRDPAAGPYYNEQFF
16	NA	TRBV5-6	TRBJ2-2	CASSLGWGQNTGELFF
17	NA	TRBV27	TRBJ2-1	CASSLWETSGGYNEQFF
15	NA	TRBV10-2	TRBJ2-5	CASRATSGGQETQYF
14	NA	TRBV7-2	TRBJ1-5	CASSSDRSNQPQHF
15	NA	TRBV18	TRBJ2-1	CASSPPISGSYEQFF
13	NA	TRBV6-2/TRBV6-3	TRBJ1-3	CASRYSSGNTIYF
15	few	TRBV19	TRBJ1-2	CASTRRAGGNYGYTF
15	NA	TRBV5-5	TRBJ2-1	CASSLWSGSYNEQFF
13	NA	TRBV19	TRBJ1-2	CASKTGPGYGYTF
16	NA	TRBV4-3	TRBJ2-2	CASSQRHTGDTGELFF
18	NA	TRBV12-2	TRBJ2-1	CASRLAYLAGVSYNEQFF
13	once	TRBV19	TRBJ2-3	CASSSSGVETQYF
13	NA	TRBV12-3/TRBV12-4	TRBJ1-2	CASSEPWQNGYTF
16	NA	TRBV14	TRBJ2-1	CASSPGWVVTTFEQFF
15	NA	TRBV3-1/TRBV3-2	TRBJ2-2	CASRPSGDNTGELFF
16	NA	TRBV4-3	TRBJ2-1	CASSQSWGGSYNEQFF
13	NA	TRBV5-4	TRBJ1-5	CASAQGPDQPQHF
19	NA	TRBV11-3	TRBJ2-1	CASSLDRTSGWDQYDEQFF
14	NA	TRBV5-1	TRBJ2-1	CASRSGSEYNEQFF
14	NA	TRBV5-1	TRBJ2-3	CASSSIVGTDTQYF
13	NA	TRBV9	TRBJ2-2	CASSVGRTGELFF
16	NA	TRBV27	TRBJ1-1	CASGQTGTVRNTEAFF
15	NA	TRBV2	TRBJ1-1	CASSEDGAVNTEAFF
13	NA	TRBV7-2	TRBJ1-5	CASSWDSNQPQHF
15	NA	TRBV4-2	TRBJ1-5	CASSQDPGGIQPQHF
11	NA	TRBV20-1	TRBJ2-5	CSAPRGETQYF
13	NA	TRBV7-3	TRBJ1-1	CASSGGPFTEAFF
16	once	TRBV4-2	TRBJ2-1	CASSPSGGISYNEQFF
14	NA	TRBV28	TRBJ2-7	CASKSPASLREQYF
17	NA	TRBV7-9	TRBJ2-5	CASSPLSGRYHQGTQYF
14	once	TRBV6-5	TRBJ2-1	CASSRFSSYNEQFF
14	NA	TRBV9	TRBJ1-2	CASSAKTAHYGYTF
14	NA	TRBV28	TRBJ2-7	CASSLMRIPYEQYF
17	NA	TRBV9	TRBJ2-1	CASSPRTGGEPYNEQFF
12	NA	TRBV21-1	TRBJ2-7	CASSWEVYEQYF
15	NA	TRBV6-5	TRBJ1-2	CASSNTWGVGYGYTF
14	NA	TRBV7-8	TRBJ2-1	CASSLMSGDNEQFF
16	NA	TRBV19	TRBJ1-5	CASSPWVGDSNQPQHF
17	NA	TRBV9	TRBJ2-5	CASSVGAGGTIAETQYF
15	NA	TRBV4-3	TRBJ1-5	CASSQVSGGDQPQHF
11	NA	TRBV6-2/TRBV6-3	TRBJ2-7	CASSYPEEQYF